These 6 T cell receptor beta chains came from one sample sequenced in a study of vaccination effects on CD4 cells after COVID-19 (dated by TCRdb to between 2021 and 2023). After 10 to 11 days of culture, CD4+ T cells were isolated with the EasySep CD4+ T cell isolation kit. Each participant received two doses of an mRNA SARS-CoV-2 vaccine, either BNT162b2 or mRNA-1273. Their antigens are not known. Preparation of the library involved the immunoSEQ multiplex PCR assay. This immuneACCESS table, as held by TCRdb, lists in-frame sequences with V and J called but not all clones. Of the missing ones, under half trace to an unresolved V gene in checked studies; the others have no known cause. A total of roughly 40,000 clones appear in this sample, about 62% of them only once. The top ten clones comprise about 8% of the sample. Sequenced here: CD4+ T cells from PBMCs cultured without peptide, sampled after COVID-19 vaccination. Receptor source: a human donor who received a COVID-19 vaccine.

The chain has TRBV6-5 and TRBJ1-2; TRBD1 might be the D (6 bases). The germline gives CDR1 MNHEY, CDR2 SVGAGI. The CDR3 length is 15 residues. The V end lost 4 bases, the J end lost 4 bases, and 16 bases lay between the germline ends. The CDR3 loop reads CASSSGGSETYGYTF. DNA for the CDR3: TGTGCCAGCAGTTCGGGGGGCAGCGAAACCTATGGCTACACCTTC.

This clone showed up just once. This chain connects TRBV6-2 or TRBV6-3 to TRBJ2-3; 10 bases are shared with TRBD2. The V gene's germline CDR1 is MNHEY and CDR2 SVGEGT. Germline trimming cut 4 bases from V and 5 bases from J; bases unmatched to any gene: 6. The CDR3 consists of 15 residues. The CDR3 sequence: CASSLGLAGVDTQYF. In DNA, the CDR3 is TGTGCCAGCAGTTTAGGGCTAGCGGGAGTAGATACGCAGTATTTT.

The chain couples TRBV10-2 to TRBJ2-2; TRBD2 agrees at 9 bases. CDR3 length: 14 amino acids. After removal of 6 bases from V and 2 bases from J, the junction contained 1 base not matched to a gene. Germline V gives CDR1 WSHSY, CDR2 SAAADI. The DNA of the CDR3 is TGCGCCAGCAGGGGGACTAGCAACACCGGGGAGCTGTTTTTT. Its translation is CASRGTSNTGELFF.

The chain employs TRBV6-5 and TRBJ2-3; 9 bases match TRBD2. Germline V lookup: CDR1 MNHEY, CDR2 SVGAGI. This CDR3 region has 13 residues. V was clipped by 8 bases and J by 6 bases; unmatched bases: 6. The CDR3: CASGAGGPDTQYF. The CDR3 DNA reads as TGTGCCAGCGGCGCGGGGGGGCCTGATACGCAGTATTTT.

The CDR3 DNA reads TGTGCCAGCAGCTTAGATCGGGATACGCAGTATTTT. Protein sequence: CASSLDRDTQYF. The chain employs TRBV7-9 and TRBJ2-3, with D unresolved. Germline V lookup: CDR1 SEHNR, CDR2 FQNEAQ (reference sequence). This CDR3 region has 12 residues. V was clipped by 1 base and J by 6 bases, with 5 bases between them.

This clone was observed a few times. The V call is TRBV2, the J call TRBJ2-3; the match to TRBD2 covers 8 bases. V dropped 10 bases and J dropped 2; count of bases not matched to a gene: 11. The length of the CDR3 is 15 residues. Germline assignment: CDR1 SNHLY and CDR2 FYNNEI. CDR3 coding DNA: TGTGCCACCACTCCTCGGGGGGGCGACACAGATACGCAGTATTTT. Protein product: CATTPRGGDTDTQYF.